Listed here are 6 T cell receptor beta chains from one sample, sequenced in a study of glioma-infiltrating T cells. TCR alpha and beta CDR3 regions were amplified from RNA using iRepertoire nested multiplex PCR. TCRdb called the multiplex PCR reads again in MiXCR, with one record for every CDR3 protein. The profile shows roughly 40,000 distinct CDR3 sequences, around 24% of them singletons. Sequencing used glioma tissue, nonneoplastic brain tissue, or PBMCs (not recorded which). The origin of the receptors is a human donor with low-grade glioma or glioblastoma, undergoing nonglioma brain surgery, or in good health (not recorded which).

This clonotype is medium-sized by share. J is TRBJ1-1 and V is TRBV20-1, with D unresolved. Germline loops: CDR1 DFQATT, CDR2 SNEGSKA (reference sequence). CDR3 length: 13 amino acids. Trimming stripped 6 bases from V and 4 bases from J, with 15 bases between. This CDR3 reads CSAVDGMSTEAFF. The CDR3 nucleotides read TGCAGTGCCGTTGACGGGATGAGCACTGAAGCTTTCTTT.

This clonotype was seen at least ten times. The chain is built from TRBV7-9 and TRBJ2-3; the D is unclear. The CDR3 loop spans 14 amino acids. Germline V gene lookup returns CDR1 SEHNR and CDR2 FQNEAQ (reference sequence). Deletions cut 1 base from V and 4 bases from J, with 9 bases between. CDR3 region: CASSLEGTSDTQYF. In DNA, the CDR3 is TGTGCCAGCAGCTTAGAGGGCACGTCAGATACGCAGTATTTT.

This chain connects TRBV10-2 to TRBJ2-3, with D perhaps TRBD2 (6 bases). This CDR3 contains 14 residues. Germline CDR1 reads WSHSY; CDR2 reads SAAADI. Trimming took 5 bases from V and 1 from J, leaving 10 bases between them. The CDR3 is CASSTSWGTDTQYF. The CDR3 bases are TGCGCCAGCAGTACTAGCTGGGGCACAGATACGCAGTATTTT.

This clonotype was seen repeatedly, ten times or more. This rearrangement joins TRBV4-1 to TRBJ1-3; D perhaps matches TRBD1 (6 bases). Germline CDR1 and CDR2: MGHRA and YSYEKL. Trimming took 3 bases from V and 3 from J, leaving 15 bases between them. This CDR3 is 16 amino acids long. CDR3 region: CASSQTPGENGNTIYF. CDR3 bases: TGCGCCAGCAGCCAGACCCCAGGGGAAAATGGAAACACCATATATTTT.

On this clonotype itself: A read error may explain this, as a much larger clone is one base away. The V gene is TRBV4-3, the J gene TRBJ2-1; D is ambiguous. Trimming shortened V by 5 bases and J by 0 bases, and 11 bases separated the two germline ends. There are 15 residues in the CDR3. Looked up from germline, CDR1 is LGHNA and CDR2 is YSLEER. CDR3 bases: TGCGCCAGCAGCAAAGTTACAAGCTCCTACAATGAGCAGTTCTTC. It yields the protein CASSKVTSSYNEQFF.

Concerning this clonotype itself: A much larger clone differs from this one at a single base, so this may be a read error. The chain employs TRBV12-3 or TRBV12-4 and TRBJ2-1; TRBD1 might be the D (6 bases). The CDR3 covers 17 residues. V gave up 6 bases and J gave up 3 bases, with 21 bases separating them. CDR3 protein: CASREDRGSRIYNEQFF. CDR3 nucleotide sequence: TGTGCCAGCAGAGAGGACAGAGGAAGTCGGATCTACAATGAGCAGTTCTTC.